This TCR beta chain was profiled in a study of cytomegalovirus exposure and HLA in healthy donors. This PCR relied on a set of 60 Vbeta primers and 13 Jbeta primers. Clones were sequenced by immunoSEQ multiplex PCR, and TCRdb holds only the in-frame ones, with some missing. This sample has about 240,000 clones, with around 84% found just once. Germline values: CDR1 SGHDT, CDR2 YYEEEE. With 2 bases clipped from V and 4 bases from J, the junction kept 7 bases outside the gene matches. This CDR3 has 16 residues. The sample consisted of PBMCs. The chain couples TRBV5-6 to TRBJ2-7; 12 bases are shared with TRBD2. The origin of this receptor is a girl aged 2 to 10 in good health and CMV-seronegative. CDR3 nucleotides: TGTGCCAGCAGCTTTACGACTAGCGGGGGTGGATACGAGCAGTACTTC. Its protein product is CASSFTTSGGGYEQYF.